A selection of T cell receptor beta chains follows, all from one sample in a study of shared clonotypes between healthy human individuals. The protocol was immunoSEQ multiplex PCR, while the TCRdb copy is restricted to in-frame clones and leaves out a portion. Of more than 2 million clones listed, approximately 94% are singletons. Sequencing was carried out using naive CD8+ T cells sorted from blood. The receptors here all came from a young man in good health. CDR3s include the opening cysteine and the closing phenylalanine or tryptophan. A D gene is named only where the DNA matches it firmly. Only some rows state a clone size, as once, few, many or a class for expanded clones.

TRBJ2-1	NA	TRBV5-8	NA	TGTGCCAGCAGCTTGGTAGTCAAGGAGCAGTTCTTC	CASSLVVKEQFF
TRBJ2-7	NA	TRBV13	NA	TGTGCCAGCAGCTCGAAAGTGAGCGAGCAGTACTTC	CASSSKVSEQYF
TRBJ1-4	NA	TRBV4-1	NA	TGCGCCAGCAGCCAAGATGTGGGACCCGAAAAACTGTTTTTT	CASSQDVGPEKLFF
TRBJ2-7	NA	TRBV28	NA	TGTGCCAGCAGTCGCCCCCCCTACGAGCAGTACTTC	CASSRPPYEQYF
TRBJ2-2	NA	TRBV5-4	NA	TGTGCCAGCAGCTTGCAGGGTGGGGCCGGGGAGCTGTTTTTT	CASSLQGGAGELFF
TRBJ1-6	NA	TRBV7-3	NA	TGTGCCAGCAGCTTAATAGGCGGTGACTATAATTCACCCCTCCACTTT	CASSLIGGDYNSPLHF
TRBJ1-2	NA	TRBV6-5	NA	TGTGCCAGCAGTTACTCGAGTACAACTAACTATGGCTACACCTTC	CASSYSSTTNYGYTF
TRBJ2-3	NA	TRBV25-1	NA	TGTGCCAGCAGTGAATCGGTGGGGGGACGCACAGATACGCAGTATTTT	CASSESVGGRTDTQYF
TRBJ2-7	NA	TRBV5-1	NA	TGCGCCAGCAGCTCGGGATTCGCCCAACAAAACTACGAGCAGTACTTC	CASSSGFAQQNYEQYF
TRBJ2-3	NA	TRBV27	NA	TGTGCCAGCAGCTCTTTGGGCGGGTCGCTCACAGATACGCAGTATTTT	CASSSLGGSLTDTQYF
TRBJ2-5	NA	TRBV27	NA	TGTGCCAGCAGTGCGATCCCCCCACAAGAGACCCAGTACTTC	CASSAIPPQETQYF
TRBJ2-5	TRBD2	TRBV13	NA	TGTGCCAGCAGCCCCACCGGACTAGCGGATCAAGAGACCCAGTACTTC	CASSPTGLADQETQYF
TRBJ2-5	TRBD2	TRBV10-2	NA	TGCGCCACCCTGACTAGCGGGAGGGAGACCCAGTACTTC	CATLTSGRETQYF
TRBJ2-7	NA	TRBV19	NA	TGTGCCAGTAGTATCGAGGGACGGGGCGAGCAGTACTTC	CASSIEGRGEQYF
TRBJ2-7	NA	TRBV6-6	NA	TGTGCCAGCAGCCCCGCCACAGTGGCCGAGCAGTACTTC	CASSPATVAEQYF
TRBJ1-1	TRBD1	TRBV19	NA	TGTGCCAGTAGCGTCCCCCGGGACAGGGGAGTTGAAGCTTTCTTT	CASSVPRDRGVEAFF
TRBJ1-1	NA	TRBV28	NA	TGTGCCAGCAGTTTCAGGGGATTGGCGAACACTGAAGCTTTCTTT	CASSFRGLANTEAFF
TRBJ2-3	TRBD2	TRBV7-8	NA	TGTGCCAGCAGTCTCGGGGGGACCAAAAGCACAGATACGCAGTATTTT	CASSLGGTKSTDTQYF
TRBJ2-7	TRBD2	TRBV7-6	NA	TGTGCCAGCAGCTTGGTAGCGGGGGAGAGCTCCTACGAGCAGTACTTC	CASSLVAGESSYEQYF
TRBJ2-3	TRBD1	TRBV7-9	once	TGTGCCAGCAACGACAGGGACCGCACAGATACGCAGTATTTT	CASNDRDRTDTQYF
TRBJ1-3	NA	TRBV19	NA	TGTGCCAGTAGTATGAATGGAAACACCATATATTTT	CASSMNGNTIYF
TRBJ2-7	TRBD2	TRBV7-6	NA	TGTGCCAGCAGCTTACTAGCGGGAGGGGGTGAGCAGTACTTC	CASSLLAGGGEQYF
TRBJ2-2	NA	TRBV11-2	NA	TGTGCCAGCAGCTTATACGGCAGAGCCATATACACCGGGGAGCTGTTTTTT	CASSLYGRAIYTGELFF
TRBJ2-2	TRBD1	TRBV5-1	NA	TGCGCCAGCAGCTTCTCAGGGGGCGCGGGCACCGGGGAGCTGTTTTTT	CASSFSGGAGTGELFF
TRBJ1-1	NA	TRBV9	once	TGTGCCAGCAGCGTCGAGTGGGGGCTGAACACTGAAGCTTTCTTT	CASSVEWGLNTEAFF
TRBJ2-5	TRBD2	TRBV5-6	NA	TGTGCCAGCAGCAATAGCCTAGCGGGAGGGGAGGATGGCCAAGAGACCCAGTACTTC	CASSNSLAGGEDGQETQYF
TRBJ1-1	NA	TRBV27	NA	TGTGCCAGCAGTTTGGAGGGTTCTGAAGCTTTCTTT	CASSLEGSEAFF
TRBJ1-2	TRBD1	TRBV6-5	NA	TGTGCCAGCAGTATGACAGGGGGCGGCTACACCTTC	CASSMTGGGYTF
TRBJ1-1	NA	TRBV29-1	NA	TGCAGCGTTTGGACAGTAAACACTGAAGCTTTCTTT	CSVWTVNTEAFF
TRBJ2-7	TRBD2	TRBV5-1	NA	TGCGCCAGCAGCTTGGGGGAGGGGAGCTACGAGCAGTACTTC	CASSLGEGSYEQYF
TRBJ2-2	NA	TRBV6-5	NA	TGTGCCAGCAGTTCTTATAGGTGGAACACCGGGGAGCTGTTTTTT	CASSSYRWNTGELFF
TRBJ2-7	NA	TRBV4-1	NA	TGCGCCAGCAGCCAACTTGACTCCAGGGGTTCGACCTACGAGCAGTACTTC	CASSQLDSRGSTYEQYF
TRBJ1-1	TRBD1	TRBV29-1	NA	TGCAGCGTTGAAGATCAGGCCAGGGGGCCCACTGAAGCTTTCTTT	CSVEDQARGPTEAFF
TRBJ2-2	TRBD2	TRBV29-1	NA	TGCAGCGTCCTAGCGGTTAACACCGGGGAGCTGTTTTTT	CSVLAVNTGELFF
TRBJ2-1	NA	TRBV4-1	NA	TGCGCCAGCAGCGGACCCACAGGGATAGATGAGCAGTTCTTC	CASSGPTGIDEQFF
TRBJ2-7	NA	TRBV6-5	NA	TGTGCCAGCAGTTACGTCACGTCCTACGAGCAGTACTTC	CASSYVTSYEQYF
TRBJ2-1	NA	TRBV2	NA	TGTGCCAGCAGTGATTTTATGGATGAGCAGTTCTTC	CASSDFMDEQFF
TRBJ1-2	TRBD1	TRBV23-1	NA	TGCGCCAGCAGTCATAGGGAATCCCCGGGACAGGGAACCGCTAACTATGGCTACACCTTC	CASSHRESPGQGTANYGYTF
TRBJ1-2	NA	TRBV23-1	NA	TGCGCCAGCAGTCAACTCTCGGGACATATTAACTATGGCTACACCTTC	CASSQLSGHINYGYTF
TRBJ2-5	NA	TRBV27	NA	TGTGCCAGCAGTTCCCTCTTCTCACAGGGTAAAGAGACCCAGTACTTC	CASSSLFSQGKETQYF
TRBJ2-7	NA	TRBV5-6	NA	TGTGCCAGCAGCTACAATTACGAGCAGTACTTC	CASSYNYEQYF
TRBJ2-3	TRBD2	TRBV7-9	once	TGTGCCAGCAGCCTCGCGGCGGGGGGGCCAGCATTTACAGATACGCAGTATTTT	CASSLAAGGPAFTDTQYF
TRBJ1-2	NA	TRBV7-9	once	TGTGCCAGCAGCTCCCCTGGGGTAAGCCACTATGGCTACACCTTC	CASSSPGVSHYGYTF
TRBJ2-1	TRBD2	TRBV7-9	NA	TGTGCCAGCAGCTTAGGTTCCTGGGCTAGCGGGGGAACTTACAATGAGCAGTTCTTC	CASSLGSWASGGTYNEQFF
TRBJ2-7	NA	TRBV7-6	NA	TGTGCCAGCAGCCCAAGCGGTGGATCCGAGCAGTACTTC	CASSPSGGSEQYF
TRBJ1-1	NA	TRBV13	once	TGTGCCAGCAGCCACGACCGGGACACTGAAGCTTTCTTT	CASSHDRDTEAFF
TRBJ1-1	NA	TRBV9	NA	TGTGCCAGCAGCGTAGGCAGGGTCGGAACTGAAGCTTTCTTT	CASSVGRVGTEAFF
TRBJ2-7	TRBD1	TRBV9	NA	TGTGCCAGCAGCGTGGACGGACAGGGAAGACGCGGAGAGCAGTACTTC	CASSVDGQGRRGEQYF
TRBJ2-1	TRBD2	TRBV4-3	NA	TGCGCCAGCAGCCAAGACGGGACTAGTATAGCGGATGAGCAGTTCTTC	CASSQDGTSIADEQFF
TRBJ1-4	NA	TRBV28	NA	TGTGCCAGCAGTCCCCTCCCCCGCTTAACTCAAGGGAGTGAAAAACTGTTTTTT	CASSPLPRLTQGSEKLFF
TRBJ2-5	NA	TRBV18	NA	TGTGCCAGCTCACCACTTGAGACCCAGTACTTC	CASSPLETQYF
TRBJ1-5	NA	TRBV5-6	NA	TGTGCCAGCAGCTTGGGGGGTGGGCAGCCCCAGCATTTT	CASSLGGGQPQHF
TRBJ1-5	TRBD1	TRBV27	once	TGTGCCAGCAGTCCCGGGACAGGGGGTGAACCCCAGCATTTT	CASSPGTGGEPQHF
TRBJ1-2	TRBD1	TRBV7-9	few	TGTGCCAGCAGCTTATATCAGGGGGACTATGGCTACACCTTC	CASSLYQGDYGYTF
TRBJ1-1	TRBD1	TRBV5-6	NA	TGTGCCAGCAGCTGGGGGACAGGGAACACTGAAGCTTTCTTT	CASSWGTGNTEAFF
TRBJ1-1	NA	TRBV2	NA	TGTGCCAGCAGAGCCCTACAGGATGAAGCTTTCTTT	CASRALQDEAFF
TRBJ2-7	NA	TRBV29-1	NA	TGCAGCGTTGAAACCGATAGACAGAGCTCCTACGAGCAGTACTTC	CSVETDRQSSYEQYF
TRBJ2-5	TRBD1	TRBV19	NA	TGTGCCAGTAGTATAGGGGACAGCCAAGAGACCCAGTACTTC	CASSIGDSQETQYF
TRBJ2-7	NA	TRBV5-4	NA	TGTGCCAGCAGCGTGGGGGACCGCCCCTACGAGCAGTACTTC	CASSVGDRPYEQYF
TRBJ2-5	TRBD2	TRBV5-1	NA	TGCGCCAGCAGCACAGGACTAGCGGGAGGGGGTCAAGAGACCCAGTACTTC	CASSTGLAGGGQETQYF